This record concerns one TCR beta chain sequence. Samples came from patients with localized non-small cell lung adenocarcinoma. These data come from a study of CD4 and CD8 cells across lung adenocarcinoma regions. There are 14 residues in the CDR3. In germline, CDR1 is MNHEY, CDR2 SMNVEV (reference sequence). TCRdb re-called the PCR reads with MiXCR, one entry per CDR3 protein. This table holds 20,000 or so distinct CDR3 sequences, 45% to 50% found once. The chain uses TRBV27 and TRBJ2-5, with TRBD2 matching 9 bases. The end of the DNA fits TRBJ2-7 better, so the J call may be wrong. This clonotype was sampled from a male donor with lung adenocarcinoma. The CD4 and CD8 labels of this study may be unreliable. The sequenced sample was CD8+ T cells from the margin of a lung tumor. The CDR3 bases are TGTGCCAGCAGTTTATCTGCGGGGGGGCTCGAGCAGTACTTC. Its translation: CASSLSAGGLEQYF.